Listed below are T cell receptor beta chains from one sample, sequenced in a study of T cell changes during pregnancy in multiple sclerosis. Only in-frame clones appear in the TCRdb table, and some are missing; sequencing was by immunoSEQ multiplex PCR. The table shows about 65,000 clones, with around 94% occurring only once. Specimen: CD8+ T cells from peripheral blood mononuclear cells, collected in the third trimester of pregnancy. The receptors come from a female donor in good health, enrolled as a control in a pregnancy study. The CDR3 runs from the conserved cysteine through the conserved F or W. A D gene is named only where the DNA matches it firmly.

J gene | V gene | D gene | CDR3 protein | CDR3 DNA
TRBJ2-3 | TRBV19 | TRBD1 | CASSPGQGADTQYF | TGTGCCAGTAGTCCGGGACAGGGTGCAGATACGCAGTATTTT
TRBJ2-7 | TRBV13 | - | CASSQRQRRGGEQYF | TGTGCCAGCAGCCAGAGACAGAGGAGGGGGGGGGAGCAGTACTTC
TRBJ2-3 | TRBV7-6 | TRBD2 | CASSSFAKTSGGDSTDTQYF | TGTGCCAGCAGCTCCTTCGCGAAGACTAGCGGGGGGGATAGCACAGATACGCAGTATTTT
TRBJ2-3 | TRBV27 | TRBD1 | CASTRDRGFTDTQYF | TGTGCCAGCACACGGGACAGGGGTTTCACAGATACGCAGTATTTT
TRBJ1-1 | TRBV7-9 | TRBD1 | CASSRQGTGTEAFF | TGTGCCAGCAGCAGACAGGGAACGGGCACTGAAGCTTTCTTT
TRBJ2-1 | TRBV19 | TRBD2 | CASRPAGGPYNEQFF | TGTGCCAGTAGACCTGCGGGGGGGCCTTACAATGAGCAGTTCTTC
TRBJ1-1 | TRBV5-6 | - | CASSLGAGPTEAFF | TGTGCCAGCAGCTTGGGAGCGGGGCCCACTGAAGCTTTCTTT
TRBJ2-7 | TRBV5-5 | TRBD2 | CASSLGAGLAESYEQYF | TGTGCCAGCAGCTTGGGGGCGGGACTAGCGGAGTCCTACGAGCAGTACTTC
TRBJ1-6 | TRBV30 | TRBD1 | CAWSGRGDREPNSPLHF | TGTGCCTGGAGTGGTAGGGGGGACAGGGAGCCGAATTCACCCCTCCACTTT
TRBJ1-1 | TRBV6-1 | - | CASSEEEWREWATEAFF | TGTGCCAGCAGTGAAGAGGAGTGGAGGGAATGGGCCACTGAAGCTTTCTTT
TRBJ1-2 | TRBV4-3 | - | CASSQGEVWSEVTGTSGYTF | TGCGCCAGCAGCCAAGGAGAGGTATGGTCCGAGGTAACAGGGACCTCTGGCTACACCTTC
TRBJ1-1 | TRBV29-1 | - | CSVPGQTEAFF | TGCAGCGTTCCCGGACAAACTGAAGCTTTCTTT
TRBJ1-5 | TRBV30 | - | CAWSVRGYNQPQHF | TGTGCCTGGAGTGTAAGGGGTTACAATCAGCCCCAGCATTTT
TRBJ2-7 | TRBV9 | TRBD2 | CASSVGGGTYEQYF | TGTGCCAGCAGCGTAGGGGGGGGAACTTACGAGCAGTACTTC
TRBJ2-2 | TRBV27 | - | CASSLDTEQGELFF | TGTGCCAGCAGTTTGGATACTGAACAGGGGGAGCTGTTTTTT
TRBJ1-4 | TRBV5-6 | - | CASSMGGSREKLFF | TGTGCCAGCAGCATGGGCGGGAGTCGTGAAAAACTGTTTTTT
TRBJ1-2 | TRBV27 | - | CASSLSAGYGYTF | TGTGCCAGCAGTTTATCAGCAGGCTATGGCTACACCTTC
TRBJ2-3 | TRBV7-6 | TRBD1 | CASSAEPGTGWSDTQYF | TGTGCCAGCAGCGCGGAACCTGGGACAGGTTGGTCAGATACGCAGTATTTT
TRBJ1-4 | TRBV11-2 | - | CASSRRGRKNEKLFF | TGTGCCAGCAGCCGGAGGGGACGGAAAAATGAAAAACTGTTTTTT
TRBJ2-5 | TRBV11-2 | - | CASSLGVGQETQYF | TGTGCCAGCAGCCTCGGAGTGGGCCAAGAGACCCAGTACTTC
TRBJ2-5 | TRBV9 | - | CASSGGGAETQYF | TGTGCCAGCAGCGGCGGCGGCGCGGAGACCCAGTACTTC
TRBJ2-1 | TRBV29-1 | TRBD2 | CSVEPKAGRNNNEQFF | TGCAGCGTCGAGCCCAAAGCGGGGAGGAATAACAATGAGCAGTTCTTC
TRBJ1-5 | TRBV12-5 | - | CASGLVQGDQPQHF | TGTGCTAGTGGTTTGGTACAGGGCGATCAGCCCCAGCATTTT
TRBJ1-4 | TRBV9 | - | CASSVAAGRHEKLFF | TGTGCCAGCAGCGTAGCGGCAGGGAGGCATGAAAAACTGTTTTTT
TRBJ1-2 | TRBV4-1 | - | CASSPEGGIGNGYTF | TGCGCCAGCAGCCCCGAGGGGGGGATTGGTAATGGCTACACCTTC
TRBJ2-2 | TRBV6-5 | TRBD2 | CASSPSRGGGELFF | TGTGCCAGCAGCCCCTCCCGGGGGGGCGGGGAGCTGTTTTTT
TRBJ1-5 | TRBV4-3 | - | CASSQDLYKALDNKGQPQHF | TGCGCCAGCAGCCAAGATCTCTATAAAGCCCTTGACAATAAAGGCCAGCCCCAGCATTTT
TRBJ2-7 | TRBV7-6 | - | CASSPPRDEQYF | TGTGCCAGCAGCCCCCCCCGGGACGAGCAGTACTTC
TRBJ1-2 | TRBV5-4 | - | CASSLGGGRGDPRHYGYTF | TGTGCCAGCAGCCTCGGGGGGGGTAGGGGAGACCCAAGGCACTATGGCTACACCTTC
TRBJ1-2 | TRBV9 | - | CASSVGVRDYTF | TGTGCCAGCAGCGTAGGAGTGCGAGACTACACCTTC
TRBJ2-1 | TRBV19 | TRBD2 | CASSASSAGGPYNEQFF | TGTGCCAGTAGTGCCTCATCGGCGGGGGGGCCCTACAATGAGCAGTTCTTC
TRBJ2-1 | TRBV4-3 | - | CASSRTRGVNNEQFF | TGCGCCAGCAGCCGAACAAGGGGCGTCAACAATGAGCAGTTCTTC
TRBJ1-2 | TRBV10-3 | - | CAISESGQGRYGYTF | TGTGCCATCAGTGAGTCGGGGCAGGGTCGCTATGGCTACACCTTC
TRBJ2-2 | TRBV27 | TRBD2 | CATASGGRGGELFF | TGTGCCACCGCTAGCGGGGGACGAGGCGGGGAGCTGTTTTTT
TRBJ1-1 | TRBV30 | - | CAWRFGRGRTEAFF | TGTGCCTGGAGGTTTGGGAGGGGAAGGACTGAAGCTTTCTTT
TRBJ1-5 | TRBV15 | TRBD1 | CATSRDLQGARYSNQPQHF | TGTGCCACCAGCAGAGATTTGCAGGGGGCACGGTATAGCAATCAGCCCCAGCATTTT
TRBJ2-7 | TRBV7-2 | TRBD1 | CASSLRDSYYEQYF | TGTGCCAGCAGCTTAAGGGACAGTTACTACGAGCAGTACTTC